A selection of T cell receptor beta chains follows, all from one sample in a study of Tregs in tolerant kidney transplant recipients. TCRdb's copy holds only in-frame clones and misses some; the assay was immunoSEQ multiplex PCR. The table lists tens of thousands of clones, roughly nine tenths of them singletons, with roughly 15% in the top ten. The sample in question was CD8+ T cells from blood (PBMCs), obtained 24 months after the transplant. The receptors were sampled from a human patient who received a combined kidney and bone marrow transplant. Some T cells may have come from the graft donor. Both conserved end residues are part of each CDR3.

>TRBJ2-1|TRBV19
CASSSGTSSYNEQFF
>TRBJ1-4|TRBV9
CASSVGGATNEKLFF
>TRBJ2-1|TRBV14
CASSQFPVLYNEQFF
>TRBJ1-5|TRBV27
CASSLQGNQPQHF
>TRBJ1-2|TRBV28
CASSFRQPTYGYTF
>TRBJ2-1|TRBV4-1
CASSQTSGPYNEQFF
>TRBJ2-2|TRBV30
CAWAEGNTGELFF
>TRBJ1-3|TRBV7-2
CASSLVYQSKHDGNTIYF
>TRBJ2-3|TRBV7-2
CASSFDGTSGGVSTDTQYF
>TRBJ2-1|TRBV29-1
CSVEDSETSFNEQFF
>TRBJ2-3|TRBV9
CASTIGLADSTDTQYF
>TRBJ2-7|TRBV5-1
CASSSSGGLSYEQYF
>TRBJ1-2|TRBV29-1
CSVENPDRDYGYTF
>TRBJ1-2|TRBV7-9
CASSLATGLGYTF
>TRBJ2-1|TRBV13
CASSWGRGPYNEQFF
>TRBJ2-1|TRBV15
CATSKPGLGPYNEQFF
>TRBJ1-2|TRBV2
CASSDAGLSYYGYTF
>TRBJ1-6|TRBV5-5
CASSLAGLMNSPLHF
>TRBJ2-1|TRBV7-7
CASSFTDRHNEQFF
>TRBJ2-1|TRBV7-9
CASSLAWTTQSYNEQFF
>TRBJ2-2|TRBV19
CASSIVFPVSGELFF
>TRBJ1-3|TRBV4-1
CASSQLRDRGQNTIYF
>TRBJ1-1|TRBV7-9
CASVYYISNTEAFF
>TRBJ1-5|TRBV19
CASSILWGDQPQHF
>TRBJ2-3|TRBV2
CASRGRGGTDTQYF
>TRBJ2-3|TRBV10-3
CAISVSGSTDTQYF
>TRBJ1-1|TRBV27
CASSHLVVRVGNTEAFF
>TRBJ2-1|TRBV7-2
CASSLSGTTSEQFF
>-|TRBV4-1
CASSQAPGDYEQYF
>TRBJ2-7|TRBV4-1
CASSQGLGEAYEQYF
>TRBJ1-2|TRBV7-3
CASSPFPGTGYTF
>TRBJ2-7|TRBV5-6
CASSWNRGSSYEQYF
>TRBJ2-7|TRBV5-4
CASGRTGLGSYEQYF
>TRBJ2-7|TRBV5-6
CASSVDWSSYEQYF
>TRBJ2-7|TRBV4-2
CASSQDRRGTYEQYF
>TRBJ2-1|TRBV7-3
CASSLTAGVIGNEQFF
>TRBJ2-3|TRBV6-1
CASSAIAGDTQYF
>-|TRBV6-1
CASSEWQEGPYEQYF
>TRBJ1-6|TRBV9
CASSVHRDPSSYNSPLHF
>TRBJ1-4|TRBV4-3
CASSQDFEETGEKLFF
>TRBJ2-2|TRBV27
CASTLSVGGAPPGELFF
>TRBJ2-7|TRBV5-1
CASSLGRQGRDEQYF
>TRBJ2-1|TRBV29-1
CSVEVGVAASGSGNEQFF
>TRBJ2-7|TRBV5-6
CASSGDRGVYEQYF